The sample holds many counts of the clone carrying this T cell receptor beta chain. Its specificity is unknown. Germline V gene lookup returns CDR1 SNHLY and CDR2 FYNNEI. This CDR3 has 17 residues. V was cut by 8 bases and J by 3 bases, with 26 bases left in between. Unique molecular identifiers (one per individual cDNA molecule) were attached. A single record per CDR3 protein comes from TCRdb applying MiXCR to the 5' RACE reads. The sample has more than 20,000 distinct CDR3 sequences, 4% to 5.5% seen once. The sample originates from a study of early T cells in non-severe SARS-CoV-2 infection. For the study at large: Alpha and beta chains were unpaired, from unsorted whole-blood bulk RNA. General study results and limits: VDJdb-based annotation leaned toward anti-spike CD8 responses and missed private and CD4 specificities.

The receptor was isolated from an adult who was a healthcare worker with PCR-confirmed SARS-CoV-2 infection or an uninfected control (not recorded which). The sequenced sample consisted of whole blood. The rearrangement uses TRBV2 and TRBJ2-7; D is unresolved. The CDR3 here is CASSRNRRAGAFYEQYF. The CDR3 bases are TGTGCCAGCTCACGGAATAGAAGAGCCGGAGCCTTCTACGAGCAGTACTTC.